Presented here are 13 T cell receptor beta chains from one specimen sequenced in a study of blood T cell repertoires in COVID-19. Assay used: immunoSEQ multiplex PCR; TCRdb lists only in-frame clones, some missing. The sample carries 360,000 or so clones, 90% recorded once. The sequenced sample was peripheral blood. These receptors were collected from a young man with active or convalescent COVID-19.

CDR3 sequence: CASKNYGAGRSSYNSPLHF. In DNA form, the CDR3 reads TGCGCCAGCAAAAATTACGGGGCAGGGAGGTCCTCCTATAATTCACCCCTCCACTTT. This chain joins TRBV23-1 and TRBJ1-6, with D perhaps TRBD1 (5 bases). TRBV23-1 is flagged as an ORF with uncertain function. The CDR3 consists of 19 residues. V was clipped by 7 bases and J by 0 bases, with 22 bases between them.

Only one count was recorded for this clone. The CDR3 sequence: CASSLAVAGAAEQYF. The CDR3 DNA reads TGTGCCAGCAGCTTAGCGGTTGCGGGAGCGGCGGAGCAGTACTTC. The gene calls are TRBV7-2 and TRBJ2-7, with 7 positions matching TRBD2. The CDR3 has 15 amino acids. After removal of 0 bases from V and 7 bases from J, the junction contained 9 bases not matched to a gene. CDR1 and CDR2 (germline): SGHTA, FQGNSA.

The table lists this clone with a count of one. The chain uses TRBV10-2 and TRBJ2-7, with D perhaps TRBD1 (5 bases). This CDR3 spans 11 amino acids. Germline V gives CDR1 WSHSY, CDR2 SAAADI. The ends were cut back, 10 bases at V and 6 bases at J, with 13 bases in the middle. As DNA, the CDR3 is TGCGCCACCATAGCTGGGGCCGAGCAGTACTTC. Translation gives CATIAGAEQYF.

V usage is TRBV19 and J usage is TRBJ2-5; no definite D call. Trimming stripped 3 bases from V and 5 bases from J, with 10 bases between. This CDR3 has 13 amino acids. The germline V gene encodes CDR1 LNHDA and CDR2 SQIVND (reference sequence). CDR3 sequence (DNA): TGTGCCAGTAGTATGAATTCGGTGGAGACCCAGTACTTC. Translating it yields CASSMNSVETQYF.

The chain recombines TRBV27 with TRBJ2-2, with D possibly TRBD1 on 6 matching bases. Trimming took off 2 bases at V and 7 bases at J, with 14 bases between the two ends. Germline lookup yields CDR1 MNHEY and CDR2 SMNVEV (reference sequence). The CDR3 runs to 15 residues. CDR3 nucleotide sequence: TGTGCCAGCAGTTTAAGGGGCAGGGGAGACGGGGAGCTGTTTTTT. Residues: CASSLRGRGDGELFF.

This sequence joins TRBV6-1 and TRBJ1-2; D call uncertain. Germline CDR1 reads MNHNS; CDR2 reads SASEGT. V was pared by 0 bases and J by 2 bases, with 7 bases between. The CDR3 is 14 amino acids. CDR3 loop: CASSEARRNYGYTF. The CDR3 DNA reads TGTGCCAGCAGTGAAGCTCGCAGAAACTATGGCTACACCTTC.

The genes are TRBV4-1 and TRBJ1-3; TRBD1 is a possible D gene (6 bases). CDR1 is MGHRA, CDR2 YSYEKL, per germline. The CDR3 runs 14 residues. Trimming left V 2 bases short and J 6 bases short, with 11 bases between. The CDR3 nucleotides are TGCGCCAGCAGCCAATTACAGGGAGAAAACACCATATATTTT. Protein: CASSQLQGENTIYF.

The chain couples TRBV4-2 to TRBJ1-5, with a possible D match to TRBD1 (6 bases). V lost 0 bases and J 1 base, leaving 10 bases between the germline ends. The CDR3 runs 16 residues. Germline lookup yields CDR1 LGHNA and CDR2 YNFKEQ. As DNA, the CDR3 is TGTGCCAGCAGCCAAGATTTACAGGGCAGCAATCAGCCCCAGCATTTT. Amino acids: CASSQDLQGSNQPQHF.

The genes are TRBV19 and TRBJ2-1, with TRBD2 matching 10 bases. Germline CDR1 and CDR2: LNHDA and SQIVND (reference sequence). V shed 3 bases and J 5 bases; nucleotides not matched to a gene: 10. CDR3 length equals 17 residues. This chain's CDR3 is CASSMVGLAGVNNEQFF. The CDR3, as DNA: TGTGCCAGTAGTATGGTCGGCCTAGCGGGAGTTAACAATGAGCAGTTCTTC.

The rearrangement uses TRBV30 and TRBJ1-5; TRBD1 matches at 7 bases. This CDR3 has 15 residues. Germline CDR1 reads GTSNPN; CDR2 reads SVGIG (reference sequence). The V gene end was trimmed by 0 bases and the J gene end by 5 bases; junction bases not matched to a gene: 7. The CDR3 nucleotides read TGTGCCTGGAGTGTACGAGGGGGCTTATATCAGCCCCAGCATTTT. Encoded protein: CAWSVRGGLYQPQHF.

The chain uses TRBV27 and TRBJ2-1, with a possible D match to TRBD2 (7 bases). CDR3 length equals 18 residues. The germline CDR1 and CDR2 sequences are MNHEY and SMNVEV (reference sequence). V lost 1 base to trimming and J lost 4 bases, with 20 bases between them. The CDR3 DNA sequence: TGTGCCAGCAGTTTATGGGGCCTGGGCGGGGGCGGATACAATGAGCAGTTCTTC. The encoded protein is CASSLWGLGGGGYNEQFF.

The CDR3 DNA sequence: TGTGCCAGCAGCTACGGGACAGAGTATGGCTACACCTTC. This encodes CASSYGTEYGYTF. V gene TRBV11-2 combines with J gene TRBJ1-2; 7 bases are shared with TRBD1. This CDR3 comprises 13 residues. Germline CDR1 SGHAT, CDR2 FQNNGV. Unmatched junction bases numbered 4, after V lost 4 bases and J lost 5 bases. Using reference TRBV11-2 and TRBJ1-2 for the parts outside the CDR3, the full variable domain is EAGVAQSPRYKIIEKRQSVAFWCNPISGHATLYWYQQILGQGPKLLIQFQNNGVVDDSQLPKDRFSAERLKGVDSTLKIQPAKLEDSAVYLCASSYGTEYGYTFGSGTRLTVV.

This chain links TRBV7-9 with TRBJ2-1, with D possibly matching TRBD1 (6 bases). Deletions cut 5 bases from V and 0 bases from J, with 11 bases between. Germline V CDR1 and CDR2: SEHNR, FQNEAQ (reference sequence). CDR3 length: 15 residues. The CDR3 here is CASSEVGGSYNEQFF. The CDR3 DNA reads as TGTGCCAGCAGCGAGGTAGGGGGCTCCTACAATGAGCAGTTCTTC.